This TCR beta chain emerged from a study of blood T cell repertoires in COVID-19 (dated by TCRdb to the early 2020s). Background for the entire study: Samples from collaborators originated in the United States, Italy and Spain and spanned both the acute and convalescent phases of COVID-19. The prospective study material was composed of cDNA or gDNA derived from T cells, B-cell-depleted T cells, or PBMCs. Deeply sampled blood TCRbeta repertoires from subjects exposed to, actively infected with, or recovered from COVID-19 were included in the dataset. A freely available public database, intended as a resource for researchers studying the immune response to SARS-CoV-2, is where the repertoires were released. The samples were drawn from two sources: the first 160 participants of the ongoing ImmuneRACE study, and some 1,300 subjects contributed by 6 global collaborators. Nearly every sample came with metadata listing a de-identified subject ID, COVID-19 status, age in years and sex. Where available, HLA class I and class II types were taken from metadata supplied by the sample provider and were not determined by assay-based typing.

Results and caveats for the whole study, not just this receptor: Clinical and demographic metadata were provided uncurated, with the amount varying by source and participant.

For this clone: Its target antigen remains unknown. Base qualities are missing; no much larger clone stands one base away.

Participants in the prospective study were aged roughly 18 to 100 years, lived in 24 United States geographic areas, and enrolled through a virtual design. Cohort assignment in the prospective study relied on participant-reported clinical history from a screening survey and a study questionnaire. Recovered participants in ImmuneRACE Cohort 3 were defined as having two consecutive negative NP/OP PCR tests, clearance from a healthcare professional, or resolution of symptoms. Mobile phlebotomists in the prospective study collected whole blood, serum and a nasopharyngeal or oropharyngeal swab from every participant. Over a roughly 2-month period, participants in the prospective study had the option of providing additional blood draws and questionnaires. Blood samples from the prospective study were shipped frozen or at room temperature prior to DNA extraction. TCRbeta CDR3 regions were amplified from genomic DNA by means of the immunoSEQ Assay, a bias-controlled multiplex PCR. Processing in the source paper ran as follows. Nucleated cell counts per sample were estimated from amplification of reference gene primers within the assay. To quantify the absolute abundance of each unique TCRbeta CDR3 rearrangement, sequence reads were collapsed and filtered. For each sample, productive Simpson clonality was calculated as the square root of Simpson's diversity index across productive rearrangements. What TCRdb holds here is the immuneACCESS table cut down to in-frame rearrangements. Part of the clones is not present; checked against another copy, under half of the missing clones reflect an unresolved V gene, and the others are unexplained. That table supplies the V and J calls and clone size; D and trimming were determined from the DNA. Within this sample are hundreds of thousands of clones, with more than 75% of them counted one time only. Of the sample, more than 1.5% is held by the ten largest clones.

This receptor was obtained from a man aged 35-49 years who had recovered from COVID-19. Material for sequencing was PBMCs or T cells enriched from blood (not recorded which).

The DNA reads TGTGCCAGCAGCCCCGGCACAGGGAACAATTCACCCCTCCACTTT. This codes for CASSPGTGNNSPLHF. The chain uses TRBV3-1 (or the pseudogene TRBV3-2) and TRBJ1-6; TRBD1 might be the D gene, on 6 matching bases. The cysteine opens and the phenylalanine closes a CDR3 of 15 amino acids. Of the read, only the CDR3 DNA is kept; its 45 bases are in frame from base 1. CDR1 and CDR2 are drawn from the germline V gene (reference sequence): LGHDT, YNNKEL. The trim is 4 bases for V and 7 bases for J, with a gap of 14 bases between the germline ends.